The 9 T cell receptor beta chains below were found in one sample sequenced in a study of blood T cells in healthy people across ages (dated by TCRdb to the mid-2010s). The library was prepared using 5' RACE. The sequencer was an Illumina HiSeq 2500. A second roughly 6 to 12 cycle PCR used a sample-barcoded 5' primer and a J-beta primer mix. TCRdb took the public reads, trimmed them with fastp at Q25, ran MiXCR for clone calling and kept in-frame beta chains. Every entry covers one CDR3 protein and lists the most common genes and DNA from its rows. In this sample the table shows more than 800,000 distinct CDR3 sequences, around 28% of which occur a single time. The biggest ten clones account for around 16% of the sample. The sequencing input was blood. The receptors derive from a woman older than 75 in good health.

This clonotype came up a few times. The rearrangement links TRBV6-5 to TRBJ1-1; 7 nucleotides agree with TRBD1. This CDR3 spans 18 amino acids. J gave up 2 bases and V 0 bases, and 12 bases lay outside the gene matches. The germline gives CDR1 MNHEY, CDR2 SVGAGI. This CDR3 is CASSYSAPTGVHNTEAFF. The DNA of the CDR3 is TGTGCCAGCAGTTACTCTGCCCCCACAGGGGTCCATAACACTGAAGCTTTCTTT.

This clonotype appeared a few times. V usage is TRBV7-9 and J usage is TRBJ2-1; the D is unclear. Germline CDR1 SEHNR, CDR2 FQNEAQ (reference sequence). The CDR3 length is 15 residues. The V gene lost 1 base and the J gene lost 0 bases, with 7 bases spanning the gap. The CDR3 DNA follows: TGTGCCAGCAGCTTAGTTGGGCTCTCCTACAATGAGCAGTTCTTC. Its protein is CASSLVGLSYNEQFF.

This clonotype has at least ten counts. The chain links TRBV6-4 to TRBJ2-3, with D perhaps TRBD1 (6 bases). This CDR3 comprises 15 residues. CDR1 and CDR2 (germline): MRHNA, SNTAGT. V was pared by 6 bases and J by 0 bases, with 13 bases between. The DNA for the CDR3 is TGTGCCAGCAGAGCTCAGGGGAGCAGCACAGATACGCAGTATTTT. Translation: CASRAQGSSTDTQYF.

Concerning this clonotype itself: An end of the junction differs from the germline gene, which may be a read error. The chain has TRBV7-2 and TRBJ2-1; 9 bases are a match to TRBD2. The CDR3 loop spans 15 amino acids. Germline V gene lookup returns CDR1 SGHTA and CDR2 FQGNSA. The CDR3 protein is CASSIVAGVGNGQFF. In DNA form, the CDR3 reads TGTGCCAGCAGCATCGTAGCGGGAGTCGGCAATGGGCAGTTCTTC.

This clonotype was recorded a few times. This sequence joins TRBV18 and TRBJ2-6; D call uncertain. Germline assignment: CDR1 KGHSH and CDR2 LQKENI. The CDR3 length is 15 residues. V lost 3 bases and J 0 bases, leaving 6 bases between the germline ends. The CDR3 nucleotides read TGTGCCAGCTCACCTTGGCACTCTGGGGCCAACGTCCTGACTTTC. Encoded protein: CASSPWHSGANVLTF.

In its sample, this clonotype was seen many times. This chain links TRBV7-2 with TRBJ2-5, with D perhaps matching TRBD2 (6 bases). This CDR3 is 13 amino acids long. The ends were cut back, 10 bases at V and 5 bases at J, with 17 bases in the middle. Germline V gene lookup returns CDR1 SGHTA and CDR2 FQGNSA. The CDR3 DNA sequence: TGTGCCACCTCATTTTTCCGGGGGGAGACCCAGTACTTC. This codes for CATSFFRGETQYF.

This clonotype came up many times. This sequence joins TRBV12-3 or TRBV12-4 and TRBJ2-1; 9 bases map to TRBD1. J gave up 5 bases and V 7 bases, and 6 bases lay outside the gene matches. The CDR3 totals 14 residues. CDR3 nucleotides: TGTGCCAGCAACCCTAGGACAGGGGACAATGAGCAGTTCTTC. Translation gives CASNPRTGDNEQFF.

This clonotype occurred a few times. The J gene is TRBJ1-1, the V gene TRBV14; 7 positions match TRBD1. J was trimmed by 0 bases and V by 0 bases; bases with no gene match: 4. Germline lookup yields CDR1 SGHDN and CDR2 FVKESK. The CDR3 loop spans 16 amino acids. CDR3 nucleotide sequence: TGTGCCAGCAGCCAAGATCGGACAGGTATGAACACTGAAGCTTTCTTT. Translation gives CASSQDRTGMNTEAFF.

For this clonotype: This may arise from a read error, as a much more abundant clone is one base away. The chain employs TRBV11-2 and TRBJ2-3; D is unresolved. The V end was cut by 7 bases, the J end by 9 bases, with 17 bases between. Germline CDR1 reads SGHAT; CDR2 reads FQNNGV. This CDR3 spans 13 amino acids. The CDR3 spells CASNPAGLGTQYF. The CDR3 DNA follows: TGTGCCAGCAACCCGGCCGGCCTGGGAACGCAGTATTTT.